The 4 T cell receptor beta chains in this list originate from one sample, sequenced in a study of T cells expressing NK-cell markers. TCRdb re-called the 5' RACE reads, yielding one record per CDR3 amino acid sequence without DNA. The sample table sets out hundreds of thousands of distinct CDR3 sequences. What was sequenced was blood T cells: a sorted CD56 or NKG2C T cell subset, CD4+ or CD8+ T cells, or bulk PBMC T cells (not recorded which). The receptors stem from a man between 18 and 35 years old in good health.

The chain carries TRBV5-1 and TRBJ2-2; TCRdb proposes TRBD2, but this gene call is untestable without DNA. Germline V gene lookup returns CDR1 SGHRS and CDR2 YFSETQ. The CDR3 length is 15 residues. The CDR3 region is CASSSSGPRTGELFF.

The J gene is TRBJ1-1, the V gene TRBV14; TCRdb's D call of TRBD1 is untestable without DNA. CDR3 size: 15 residues. The germline V gene has CDR1 SGHDN and CDR2 FVKESK. CDR3 residues: CASSQVGRGVTEAFF.

The chain uses TRBV5-5 and TRBJ1-1. This CDR3 is 13 amino acids long. Per germline, CDR1 SGHKS and CDR2 YYEKEE (reference sequence). The CDR3 sequence: CASYRATNTEAFF.

V gene TRBV7-8 combines with J gene TRBJ1-1. CDR3 size: 14 residues. Germline V lookup: CDR1 SGHVS, CDR2 FQNEAQ. CDR3 residues: CASSLREGRAEAFF.